This T cell receptor (beta chain) was recovered during a study of glioma-infiltrating T cells listed by TCRdb under 2016. In terms of the full investigation: Sequencing of TCR alpha- and beta-chain repertoires was performed on glioma tissue, on non-neoplastic brain tissue, and on matched peripheral blood mononuclear cells. To measure divergence between tissue and blood T-cell populations, each tissue-infiltrating repertoire was compared with the peripheral blood repertoire of the same patient. The paired cohort was made up of three low-grade glioma patients, 7 to 9 primary glioblastoma patients and three non-glioma patients who contributed non-neoplastic brain tissue.

Here is what the overall study found, with its caveats: Only a very small number of CDR3 sequences turned up in both tissue and blood, a result put down to high CDR3 diversity combined with limited sampling. Group comparisons rested on small numbers: three non-neoplastic, three low-grade glioma and under ten glioblastoma patients. VJ-independent divergence between tissue and blood was found to be below expectation in non-neoplastic patients but above expectation in all gliomas, particularly low-grade gliomas.

Unmatched junction bases come to 8, with V trimmed by 5 bases and J by 5 bases. CDR1 SGHAT and CDR2 FQNNGV are derived from the germline V gene. Measured from the cysteine to the phenylalanine, the CDR3 is 15 residues long. The kept DNA is CDR3 alone, 45 bases in frame from the first base. The iRepertoire nested amplicon-rescue multiplex PCR (arm-PCR) platform was used to amplify TCR alpha and beta CDR3 regions from RNA. The input for one-step reverse transcription and amplification was about 85-400 ng of tissue mRNA or PBMC total RNA. Following bead purification, Illumina adapters were added by a secondary multiplex PCR, and libraries between 200 and 400 bp were gel-purified. The libraries contained internal 6-nucleotide barcodes that were used for demultiplexing. Sequencing of libraries was performed on an Illumina MiSeq with 2x220 or 2x250 nucleotide paired-end reads. As for how the authors treated the data: Paired reads were merged using FLASH 1.2.11 and aligned with BWA-MEM to the GRCh37 human genome, and TRA and TRB reads were then extracted. For V and J assignment, an IMGT-derived reference of cassette sequences and CDR3 motifs that included pseudogenes was used. Reads were translated in three frames, and productive CDR3s were defined as those with a C...FGXG motif and no stop codons. Clonotypes were defined as unique combinations of V-J cassette pair and CDR3 amino acid sequence. Reads were filtered by Hamming distance, with the threshold set by the sequence error rate of each sample in mapped regions. The public sequencing data were trimmed at Q25 with fastp and processed into clonotypes with MiXCR by TCRdb, which kept only in-frame beta chains. Records with the same CDR3 protein are collapsed into one entry carrying the most frequent genes and DNA. The V and J calls and clone size are TCRdb's, not the authors'. This sample has 150,000 to 200,000 distinct CDR3 sequences in its table, and around 45% of those were observed once. The leading ten clones occupy over 4% of the sample.

Regarding this clonotype: Its antigen remains undetermined. No clone much larger than this one lies a single base away; base qualities are absent.

The chain uses TRBV11-2 and TRBJ2-1; 8 bases in the middle match TRBD2. The sample comprised glioma tissue, nonneoplastic brain tissue, or PBMCs (not recorded which). This TCR was sampled from a human donor with low-grade glioma or glioblastoma, undergoing nonglioma brain surgery, or in good health (not recorded which). The base sequence is TGTGCCAGCAGCCCACCGGGACTAGGTAACAATGAGCAGTTCTTC. It translates as CASSPPGLGNNEQFF.